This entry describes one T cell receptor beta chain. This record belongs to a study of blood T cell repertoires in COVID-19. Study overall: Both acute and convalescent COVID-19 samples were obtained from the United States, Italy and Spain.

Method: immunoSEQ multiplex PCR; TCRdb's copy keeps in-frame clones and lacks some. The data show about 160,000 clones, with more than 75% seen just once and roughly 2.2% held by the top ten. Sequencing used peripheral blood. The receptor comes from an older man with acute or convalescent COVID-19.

CDR3 coding DNA: TGTGCCAGCAGCTTCCGGGTGGGAGGCACGGCGGGGGGATCCGGGGAGCTGTTTTTT. It encodes CASSFRVGGTAGGSGELFF. The rearrangement links TRBV4-2 to TRBJ2-2; 8 nucleotides line up with TRBD2. CDR1 LGHNA and CDR2 YNFKEQ come from the germline V gene. V lost 5 bases to trimming and J lost 6 bases; unmatched junction nucleotides: 20. The CDR3 loop spans 19 amino acids.